This entry lists 11 T cell receptor beta chains sequenced from one sample in a study of T cell responses to AZD1222 COVID-19 vaccine. Assay used: immunoSEQ multiplex PCR; TCRdb lists only in-frame clones, some missing. The sample records about 130,000 clones, about 88% being singletons. The source was peripheral blood, collected 28 days after the second AZD1222 dose. All receptors derive from an adult who received the AZD1222 COVID-19 vaccine.

The chain combines TRBV19 with TRBJ1-5; D not certain. Germline values: CDR1 LNHDA, CDR2 SQIVND (reference sequence). The CDR3 has 16 amino acids. Trimming removed 7 bases at V and 1 base at J, with 17 bases between. As DNA, the CDR3 is TGTGCCAGTACCTTAGGGAGGGAAACAAGCAATCAGCCCCAGCATTTT. This encodes CASTLGRETSNQPQHF.

The CDR3 nucleotides are TGCGCCAGCAGTGAGCCAGTCACTGAAGCTTTCTTT. Protein: CASSEPVTEAFF. The V call is TRBV10-2, the J call TRBJ1-1; no reliable D call. CDR3 size: 12 residues. Germline V CDR1 and CDR2: WSHSY, SAAADI. V was cut by 2 bases and J by 4 bases, with 5 bases left in between.

The gene calls are TRBV30 and TRBJ1-1; 7 nucleotides align to TRBD1. The CDR3 consists of 13 residues. V shed 2 bases, J shed 4 bases, and the junction held 4 bases outside the gene matches. Germline values: CDR1 GTSNPN, CDR2 SVGIG (reference sequence). The CDR3 is CAWSRQGGTEAFF. The CDR3 DNA reads as TGTGCCTGGAGTAGACAGGGCGGCACTGAAGCTTTCTTT.

This chain uses TRBV4-3 with TRBJ2-7; 8 bases match TRBD2. Germline V gene sequence: CDR1 LGHNA, CDR2 YSLEER. The CDR3 is 17 residues long. Trimming at V came to 0 bases and at J to 0 bases, leaving 7 bases not matched to a gene. CDR3 DNA: TGCGCCAGCAGCCAAGAAACGGAGCGGGGGAGCTCCTACGAGCAGTACTTC. Protein: CASSQETERGSSYEQYF.

The J gene is TRBJ2-3, the V gene TRBV5-1; D perhaps matches TRBD2 (6 bases). With 4 bases removed from V and 4 bases from J, the gap between germline ends came to 16 bases. Germline V gene sequence: CDR1 SGHRS, CDR2 YFSETQ. The CDR3 length is 15 residues. In DNA form, the CDR3 reads TGCGCCAGCAGCCCATCGGTTTCGGGGGCAGATACGCAGTATTTT. It specifies CASSPSVSGADTQYF.

This rearrangement joins TRBV7-6 to TRBJ1-4; no clear D. Germline-derived CDR1 and CDR2 are SGHVS and FNYEAQ. This CDR3 is 14 amino acids long. Trimming shortened V by 7 bases and J by 8 bases, and 17 bases separated the two germline ends. This CDR3 reads CASKPGPRHEKLFF. CDR3 coding DNA: TGTGCCAGCAAACCGGGCCCCCGGCACGAAAAACTGTTTTTT.

This rearrangement joins TRBV2 to TRBJ1-1; no clear D. V gave up 4 bases and J gave up 1 base, with 7 bases separating them. Germline-derived CDR1 and CDR2 are SNHLY and FYNNEI. CDR3 size: 13 residues. The CDR3 region is CASSVGPNTEAFF. CDR3 bases: TGTGCCAGCAGTGTGGGCCCGAACACTGAAGCTTTCTTT.

The J gene is TRBJ1-2, the V gene TRBV19, with D uncertain. The CDR3 length is 12 residues. Trimming pared 8 bases from V and 3 bases from J, leaving 10 bases between. The germline V gene encodes CDR1 LNHDA and CDR2 SQIVND (reference sequence). This chain's CDR3 is CASEDTYYGYTF. Written as DNA, the CDR3 is TGTGCCAGTGAAGACACCTACTATGGCTACACCTTC.

The chain joins TRBV6-5 to TRBJ1-1; TRBD1 matches at 7 bases. Germline V gene sequence: CDR1 MNHEY, CDR2 SVGAGI. The CDR3 sequence is 14 residues long. V gave up 10 bases and J gave up 5 bases; unmatched junction bases: 13. CDR3 in amino acids: CAIRLSGTDTEAFF. CDR3 sequence (DNA): TGTGCCATCCGCTTATCCGGGACAGATACTGAAGCTTTCTTT.

The chain joins TRBV4-3 to TRBJ2-4, with 7 nucleotides matching TRBD2. With 4 bases clipped from V and 9 bases from J, the junction kept 12 bases outside the gene matches. Germline V lookup: CDR1 LGHNA, CDR2 YSLEER. This CDR3 region has 15 residues. The CDR3 DNA reads TGCGCCAGCAGCCCTAAGATGGGGGGGTTGGGCATTCAGTACTTC. Protein: CASSPKMGGLGIQYF.

This sequence joins TRBV7-6 and TRBJ2-2; the match to TRBD1 covers 9 bases. The CDR3 loop spans 15 amino acids. CDR1 SGHVS and CDR2 FNYEAQ come from the germline V gene. V lost 5 bases and J lost 4; bases outside the gene matches: 5. The CDR3 region has the DNA TGTGCCAGCAGCCTACAGGGGGCGGGCACCGGGGAGCTGTTTTTT. Its translation: CASSLQGAGTGELFF.